These T cell receptor beta chains were read from a single sample in a study of blood T cell repertoires in COVID-19. Produced via immunoSEQ multiplex PCR; TCRdb's table is partial and in-frame only. The sample shows more than 250,000 clones, roughly 88% of them seen only once. Material for sequencing was peripheral blood. These receptors all come from a woman aged 45-60 years with acute or convalescent COVID-19. Each CDR3 is given with its conserved first and last residue. Fields, in order: V gene, CDR3 protein.

TRBV29-1	CSVDHGRAKNIQYF
TRBV15	CATSREIGEGFREAFF
TRBV18	CASSPPAGRGETQYF
TRBV18	CASSDRGKTLAGNEQYF
TRBV5-6	CASSPRYRVDYGYTF
TRBV2	CASSVGGGNSPLHF
TRBV4-1	CASSQDILEGGYNEQFF
TRBV25-1	CASSEFPTTNEKLFF
TRBV19	CASSIGLVAGGPVHEQYF
TRBV12-3/TRBV12-4	CASRTQAYGPLHF
TRBV27	CASSLVSVAGYEQYF
TRBV27	CASSFWEEQTNSPLHF
TRBV7-9	CASSLRQGSGELFF
TRBV5-5	CASSPDRDTEAFF
TRBV7-9	CASSYYRTGDTGELFF
TRBV5-1	CASAGQGINEAFF
TRBV5-1	CASSLVDYYNEQFF
TRBV7-2	CASSPGQQSYEQYF
TRBV12-3/TRBV12-4	CASKTDQETQYF
TRBV5-1	CASSPGTREQFF
TRBV5-1	CASTSGQGTDTQYF
TRBV9	CASSVGLVSTGELFF
TRBV19	CASSITRSSGNTIYF
TRBV28	CASSTPPVSGNTIYF
TRBV4-3	CASSQSVGYEQYF
TRBV2	CASSVEREPTGELFF
TRBV5-1	CASGRQGANAGELFF
TRBV5-6	CASSLQGLGEQYF
TRBV4-2	CASSQGVGRDTFNEKLFF
TRBV6-2/TRBV6-3	CASSYGGFTPQHF
TRBV14	CASSPYRGTEAFF
TRBV24-1	CATGRTSGRDNEQFF
TRBV7-8	CASSLPREGVSTGELFF
TRBV4-3	CASSQDLGAIYEQYF
TRBV18	CASSPFTGTGNTIYF
TRBV9	CASSVTGFNEKLFF
TRBV7-9	CASSPGRLESAAEAFF
TRBV5-1	CASSSGLAGTLQETQYF
TRBV5-1	CASSSGTSGAIYEQYF
TRBV2	CASSYVGSPYNEQFF
TRBV5-1	CASSLRVAGDYEQYF
TRBV7-2	CASSLGAGYTF
TRBV4-3	CASSQDPTALTEAFF
TRBV7-3	CASSRTGGFTDTQYF
TRBV30	CAWSPKGLAGDTDTQYF
TRBV5-1	CASSSADRYDGYTF
TRBV27	CASSSSPYGYTF
TRBV7-9	CASSLYSRDSNEQFF
TRBV19	CASSLTVNSYNEQFF
TRBV5-4	CASSPGFRYYEQYF
TRBV4-1	CASSQVREPGQFF
TRBV27	CASSPRTGENIQYF
TRBV5-3	CARSLGREGAYEQYF
TRBV6-5	CASSYTAGTYEQYF
TRBV7-2	CASSPQSRVGKEQYF
TRBV2	CASSDEGRKLFF
TRBV5-1	CASSLSGDSGYEQYF